Reported below is one T cell receptor (beta chain). Input per TCR library consisted of approximately 3,500 ng of total RNA. For each CDR3 protein, TCRdb gives one entry from its re-call of the 5' RACE reads, without DNA. The sample includes 190,000 or so distinct CDR3 sequences. The sample originates from a study of monozygotic twins with inflammatory bowel disease. The CDR3 is made up of 15 amino acids. Germline V gene sequence: CDR1 SGHRS, CDR2 YFSETQ. This TCR was sampled from a human donor with ulcerative colitis or Crohn's disease, or a healthy co-twin of an affected twin (not recorded which). Material: blood. The gene calls are TRBV5-1 and TRBJ1-3. This CDR3 is CASSLDGTSGNTIYF.